This TCR beta chain derives from a study of regulatory T cells in long-lasting Graves disease. General study findings and limits: Segments TRBV28, TRBJ1-2 and TRBJ2-5 showed preferential usage in persistent disease. Small numbers of samples may have cut accuracy.

The TCR beta library used iRepertoire HTBI primers with Arm-PCR amplification of CDR3. TCRdb reanalysed the multiplex PCR reads using MiXCR and keeps one entry per CDR3 protein. The sample yields hundreds of thousands of distinct CDR3 sequences, roughly 20% seen once. Details on this clonotype: What it binds is not known.

Unmatched junction bases numbered 7, after V lost 3 bases and J lost 4 bases. The CDR3 loop spans 15 amino acids. Stated time point: persistent/refractory GD, antithyroid drugs over 5 years with positive TRAb. Scientists built the TCR library using RNA that was extracted from PBMCs. The patients were enrolled through endocrinology in Xi'an, China. The sequencing used peripheral blood mononuclear cells (PBMCs), collected when the disease was refractory, from a patient treated with antithyroid drugs. The source of this sequence is a female donor with Graves disease. This sequence joins TRBV12-3 or TRBV12-4 and TRBJ2-7, with 9 bases fitting TRBD1. CDR3 sequence: CASSLPGQGQYEQYF. The CDR3, as DNA: TGTGCCAGCAGTTTGCCAGGACAGGGGCAATACGAGCAGTACTTC.